This passage covers 17 T cell receptor beta chains from one sample sequenced in a study of identical twins. Using its own MiXCR run on the 5' RACE reads, TCRdb lists one record per CDR3 protein. The data show some 1,600,000 distinct CDR3 sequences, about 30% seen once. Sequencing input: cord blood. These receptors were collected from a newborn girl in good health.

This clonotype turned up a few times. This chain joins TRBV18 and TRBJ2-1; no definite D call. This CDR3 contains 14 residues. Trimming left V 3 bases short and J 6 bases short, with 12 bases between. Germline V CDR1 and CDR2: KGHSH, LQKENI. CDR3 region: CASSPLSGGNEQFF. In DNA, the CDR3 is TGTGCCAGCTCACCTCTCTCCGGCGGCAATGAGCAGTTCTTC. The variable domain in full, with the rest retrieved from reference TRBV18 and TRBJ2-1, is NAGVMQNPRHLVRRRGQEARLRCSPMKGHSHVYWYRQLPEEGLKFMVYLQKENIIDESGMPKERFSAEFPKEGPSILRIQQVVRGDSAAYFCASSPLSGGNEQFFGPGTRLTVL.

This clonotype came up a few times. This chain uses TRBV20-1 with TRBJ2-1; the match to TRBD2 covers 10 bases. Per the germline V gene, CDR1 is DFQATT and CDR2 is SNEGSKA (reference sequence). V dropped 1 base and J dropped 3; count of bases not matched to a gene: 21. This CDR3 is built from 21 residues. The CDR3 loop reads CSARGDPRTSGVGGYYNEQFF. In DNA form, the CDR3 reads TGCAGTGCTAGAGGGGACCCCCGGACTAGCGGCGTAGGGGGCTACTACAATGAGCAGTTCTTC.

The table lists this clonotype with many counts. V gene TRBV28 combines with J gene TRBJ2-3; D may be TRBD2 (6 bases). Germline-derived CDR1 and CDR2 are MDHEN and SYDVKM. This CDR3 has 14 residues. V lost 6 bases, J lost 3 bases, and 13 bases lay in between. CDR3 bases: TGTGCCAGCAGCCCCCCCGGGAGAACAGATACGCAGTATTTT. This sequence encodes CASSPPGRTDTQYF.

The chain carries TRBV20-1 and TRBJ2-7; 13 nucleotides agree with TRBD2. V lost 3 bases and J lost 0; bases outside the gene matches: 11. CDR1 is DFQATT and CDR2 is SNEGSKA in the germline V gene (reference sequence). The CDR3 spans 18 residues. As DNA, the CDR3 is TGCAGTGCTAGTGGGCCGACTAGCGGGAGGTACAGCTCCTACGAGCAGTACTTC. It yields the protein CSASGPTSGRYSSYEQYF.

This clonotype was detected ten times or more. This chain uses TRBV14 with TRBJ2-7, with no clear D. The CDR3 spans 12 residues. Germline assignment: CDR1 SGHDN and CDR2 FVKESK. Trimming shortened V by 3 bases and J by 7 bases, and 10 bases separated the two germline ends. The DNA of the CDR3 is TGTGCCAGCAGCCAGGATGATTGGGAGCAGTACTTC. Its translation: CASSQDDWEQYF. The full variable domain, rest sourced from reference TRBV14 and TRBJ2-7, is EAGVTQFPSHSVIEKGQTVTLRCDPISGHDNLYWYRRVMGKEIKFLLHFVKESKQDESGMPNNRFLAERTGGTYSTLKVQPAELEDSGVYFCASSQDDWEQYFGPGTRLTVT.

This clonotype was counted only a few times. V usage is TRBV28 and J usage is TRBJ2-1; a weak D match, TRBD1 (6 bases). CDR3 size: 14 residues. Trimming cost V 6 bases and J 12 bases, with 21 bases left between them. Germline CDR1 reads MDHEN; CDR2 reads SYDVKM. The CDR3 DNA reads as TGTGCCAGCAGCCTACGACAGGTTACAAAAGGGCAGTTCTTC. Translating gives CASSLRQVTKGQFF.

In its sample, this clonotype was seen many times. This rearrangement joins TRBV2 to TRBJ1-5, with D unresolved. V was trimmed by 3 bases and J by 1 base, leaving 4 bases between them. CDR3 size: 13 residues. Germline CDR1 and CDR2: SNHLY and FYNNEI. CDR3 loop: CASSDGSNQPQHF. In DNA form, the CDR3 reads TGTGCCAGCAGTGATGGGAGCAATCAGCCCCAGCATTTT.

This clonotype was recorded a few times. This rearrangement joins TRBV29-1 to TRBJ2-1; D is ambiguous. The CDR3 loop spans 12 amino acids. Germline V gene data show CDR1 as SQVTM and CDR2 as ANQGSEA. Deletions cut 1 base from V and 6 bases from J, with 7 bases between. The CDR3 spells CSVEGLTNEQFF. CDR3 bases: TGCAGCGTTGAAGGACTCACCAATGAGCAGTTCTTC.

This clonotype has a handful of counts. The V call is TRBV20-1, the J call TRBJ2-7; D is unclear. The germline gives CDR1 DFQATT, CDR2 SNEGSKA (reference sequence). The CDR3 consists of 15 residues. Deletions cut 6 bases from V and 0 bases from J, with 18 bases between. The CDR3 protein is CSARSTLRHSYEQYF. The CDR3 DNA sequence: TGCAGTGCGCGTTCCACCCTCCGACACTCCTACGAGCAGTACTTC.

This clonotype was observed many times. The junction and the germline gene differ at one end; a read error may be behind it. CDR3 sequence (DNA): TGTGCCAGCAGTTTAGGTCCTAGCGGGAGGGAGACCCAGTACTTC. It codes for CASSLGPSGRETQYF. The V gene is TRBV11-2, the J gene TRBJ2-5; 11 bases agree with TRBD2. The germline V gene has CDR1 SGHAT and CDR2 FQNNGV. The CDR3 contains 15 residues.

This clonotype was recorded once. The rearrangement links TRBV12-3 or TRBV12-4 to TRBJ2-4; 10 bases agree with TRBD2. Judging by the DNA end, TRBJ2-7 fits better; the J call may be wrong. The length of the CDR3 is 15 residues. CDR3 in amino acids: CASRLGTSASYEQYF. The CDR3 DNA reads as TGTGCCAGCAGACTAGGGACTAGCGCTTCCTACGAGCAGTACTTC.

This clonotype showed up just a few times. The chain uses TRBV4-1 and TRBJ2-3; perhaps D is TRBD1 or TRBD2 (5 bases each). V dropped 3 bases and J dropped 2 bases, with 18 bases sitting between them. The CDR3 length is 17 residues. Per germline, CDR1 MGHRA and CDR2 YSYEKL. Here the CDR3 reads CASSQLGPMPPTDTQYF. CDR3 nucleotide sequence: TGCGCCAGCAGCCAGCTGGGACCCATGCCTCCCACAGATACGCAGTATTTT.

The CDR3 DNA follows: TGTGCCAGCAGGAGCCCTAGTCTCCCTAAGACCCAGTACTTC. Translated, it gives CASRSPSLPKTQYF. V and J are TRBV25-1 and TRBJ2-5, with D hard to call. The CDR3 is 14 amino acids. Germline CDR1 MGHDK, CDR2 SYGVNS. V was clipped by 6 bases and J by 6 bases, with 17 bases between them.

The rearrangement uses TRBV15 and TRBJ2-7, with 10 bases matching TRBD2. The assigned J gene may be wrong: the sequence end matches TRBJ2-5 better. Germline V gives CDR1 LNHNV, CDR2 YYDKDF (reference sequence). The CDR3 is 17 residues long. CDR3 in amino acids: CATSRILAGVTGETQYF. CDR3 coding DNA: TGTGCCACCAGCAGAATCCTAGCGGGGGTCACGGGAGAGACCCAGTACTTC.

This clonotype was seen a few times. The rearrangement links TRBV24-1 to TRBJ2-5; 7 nucleotides align to TRBD1. This CDR3 has 16 amino acids. V was clipped by 3 bases and J by 5 bases; unmatched bases: 11. Per germline, CDR1 KGHDR and CDR2 SFDVKD. For the CDR3, the DNA is TGTGCCACCAGTGATACCATCACAGGGGTTGGCGAGACCCAGTACTTC. It is translated as CATSDTITGVGETQYF.

V gene TRBV20-1 combines with J gene TRBJ2-1; D possibly corresponds to TRBD1 (5 bases). The CDR3 totals 15 residues. Germline V CDR1 and CDR2: DFQATT, SNEGSKA (reference sequence). V lost 1 base to trimming and J lost 2 bases, with 12 bases between them. CDR3 DNA sequence: TGCAGTGCTAGAGGGAGCTTAGGGGCCTACAATGAGCAGTTCTTC. Translation: CSARGSLGAYNEQFF.

In its sample, this clonotype was seen a few times. The chain is built from TRBV18 and TRBJ2-5, with TRBD2 matching 7 bases. Germline lookup yields CDR1 KGHSH and CDR2 LQKENI. This CDR3 contains 17 residues. With 2 bases clipped from V and 2 bases from J, the junction kept 11 bases outside the gene matches. The CDR3 nucleotides read TGTGCCAGCTCACCAATGCAGGGCGGGAGTCCTCAAGAGACCCAGTACTTC. Amino acid sequence: CASSPMQGGSPQETQYF.